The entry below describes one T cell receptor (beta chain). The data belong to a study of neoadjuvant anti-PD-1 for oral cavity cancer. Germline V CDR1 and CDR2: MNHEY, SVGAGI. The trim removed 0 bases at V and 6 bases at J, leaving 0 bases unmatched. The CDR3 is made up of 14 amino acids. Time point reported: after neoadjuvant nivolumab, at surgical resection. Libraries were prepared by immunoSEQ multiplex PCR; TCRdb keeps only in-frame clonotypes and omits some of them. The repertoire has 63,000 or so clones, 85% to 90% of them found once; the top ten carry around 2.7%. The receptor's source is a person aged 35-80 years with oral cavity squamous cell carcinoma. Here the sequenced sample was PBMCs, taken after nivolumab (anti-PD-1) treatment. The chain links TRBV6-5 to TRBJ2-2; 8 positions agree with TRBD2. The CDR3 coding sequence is TGTGCCAGCAGTTACTCGCGGGAGGCCGGGGAGCTGTTTTTT. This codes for CASSYSREAGELFF.